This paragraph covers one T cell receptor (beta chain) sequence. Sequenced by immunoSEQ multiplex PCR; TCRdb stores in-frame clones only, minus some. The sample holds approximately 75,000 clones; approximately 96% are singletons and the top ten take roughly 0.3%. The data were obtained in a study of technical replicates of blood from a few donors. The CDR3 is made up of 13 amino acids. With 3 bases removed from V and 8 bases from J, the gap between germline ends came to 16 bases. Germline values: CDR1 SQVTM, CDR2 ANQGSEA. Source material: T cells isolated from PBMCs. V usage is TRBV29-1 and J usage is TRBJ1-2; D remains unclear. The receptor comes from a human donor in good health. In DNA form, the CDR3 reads TGCAGCGTTGACCCGACTAATGTGGAGGGCTACACCTTC. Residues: CSVDPTNVEGYTF. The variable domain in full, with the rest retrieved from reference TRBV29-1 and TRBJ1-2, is SAVISQKPSRDICQRGTSLTIQCQVDSQVTMMFWYRQQPGQSLTLIATANQGSEATYESGFVIDKFPISRPNLTFSTLTVSNMSPEDSSIYLCSVDPTNVEGYTFGSGTRLTVV.